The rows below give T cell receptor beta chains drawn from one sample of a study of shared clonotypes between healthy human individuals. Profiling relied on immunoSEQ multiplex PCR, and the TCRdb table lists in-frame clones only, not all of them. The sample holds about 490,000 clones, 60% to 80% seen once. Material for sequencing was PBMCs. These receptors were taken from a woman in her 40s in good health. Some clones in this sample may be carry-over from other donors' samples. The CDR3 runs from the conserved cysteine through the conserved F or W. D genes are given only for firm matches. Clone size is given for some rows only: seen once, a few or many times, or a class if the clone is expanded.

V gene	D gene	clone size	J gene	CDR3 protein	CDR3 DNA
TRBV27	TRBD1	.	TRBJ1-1	CASSFRTGFDTGAFF	TGTGCCAGCAGTTTCCGGACAGGGTTCGACACTGGAGCTTTCTTT
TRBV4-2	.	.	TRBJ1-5	CASSQDASQPQHF	TGTGCCAGCAGCCAAGACGCCAGTCAGCCCCAGCATTTT
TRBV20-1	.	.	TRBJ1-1	CSAQGNTEAFF	TGCAGTGCCCAGGGGAACACTGAAGCTTTCTTT
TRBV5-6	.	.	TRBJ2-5	CASSKGGEETQYF	TGTGCCAGCAGCAAGGGGGGGGAAGAGACCCAGTACTTC
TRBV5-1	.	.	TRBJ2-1	CASRDSGRANEQFF	TGCGCCAGCAGGGATAGCGGCCGGGCCAATGAGCAGTTCTTC
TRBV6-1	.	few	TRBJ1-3	CASKSSSDPGNTIYF	TGTGCCAGCAAGTCGTCTTCTGACCCTGGAAACACCATATATTTT
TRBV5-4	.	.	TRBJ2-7	CASSLATASSYEQYF	TGTGCCAGCAGCTTGGCTACAGCGAGCTCCTACGAGCAGTACTTC
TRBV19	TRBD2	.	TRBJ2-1	CASSLPAGGNNEQFF	TGTGCCAGTAGTCTTCCAGCGGGGGGTAACAATGAGCAGTTCTTC
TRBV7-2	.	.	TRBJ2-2	CASSSLATGELFF	TGTGCCAGCAGCTCCCTAGCTACCGGGGAGCTGTTTTTT
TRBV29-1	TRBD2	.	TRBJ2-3	CSQTSGRTDTQYF	TGCAGCCAGACTAGCGGGAGAACAGATACGCAGTATTTT
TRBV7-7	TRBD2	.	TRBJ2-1	CASSLLGLGNEQFF	TGTGCTAGCAGCTTACTGGGACTAGGCAATGAGCAGTTCTTC
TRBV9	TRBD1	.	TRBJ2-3	CASSVQGASDTQYF	TGTGCCAGCAGCGTGCAGGGGGCATCAGATACGCAGTATTTT
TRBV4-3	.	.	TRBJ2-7	CASSQVTGNGEQYF	TGCGCCAGCAGCCAAGTCACAGGGAACGGCGAGCAGTACTTC
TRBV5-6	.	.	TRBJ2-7	CASSSSGYEQYF	TGTGCCAGCAGCTCATCAGGCTACGAGCAGTACTTC
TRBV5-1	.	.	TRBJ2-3	CASSLVVEDTQYF	TGCGCCAGCAGCTTGGTCGTTGAAGATACGCAGTATTTT
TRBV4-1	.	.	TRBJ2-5	CASSQGASDRGQETQYF	TGCGCCAGCAGCCAAGGGGCGTCCGACCGCGGGCAAGAGACCCAGTACTTC
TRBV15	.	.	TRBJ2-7	CATSWSGAYEQYF	TGTGCCACCAGCTGGTCAGGGGCCTACGAGCAGTACTTC
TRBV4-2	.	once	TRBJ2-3	CASSQAPGGSTDTQYF	TGTGCCAGCAGCCAAGCCCCTGGCGGGAGCACAGATACGCAGTATTTT
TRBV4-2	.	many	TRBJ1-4	CASSPQGSGEKLFF	TGTGCCAGCAGTCCACAGGGCAGCGGTGAAAAACTGTTTTTT
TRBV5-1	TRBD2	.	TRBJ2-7	CASSLVSTSGGGEQYF	TGCGCCAGCAGCTTGGTATCGACTAGCGGGGGTGGTGAGCAGTACTTC
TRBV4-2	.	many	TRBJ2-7	CASSQDSSGYYEQYF	TGTGCCAGCAGCCAAGATTCGTCCGGGTACTACGAGCAGTACTTC
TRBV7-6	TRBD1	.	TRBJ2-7	CASSTGASYEQYF	TGTGCCAGCTCGACAGGGGCTTCCTACGAGCAGTACTTC
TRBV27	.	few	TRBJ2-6	CASSLMTVAGANVLTF	TGTGCCAGCAGTTTAATGACGGTAGCTGGGGCCAACGTCCTGACTTTC
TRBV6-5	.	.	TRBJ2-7	CASGRGREQYF	TGTGCCAGCGGGCGTGGCCGGGAGCAGTACTTC
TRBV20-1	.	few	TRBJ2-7	CSVGGYEQYF	TGCAGTGTGGGGGGCTACGAGCAGTACTTC
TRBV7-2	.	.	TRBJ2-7	CASSFPTGYSYEQYF	TGTGCCAGCAGCTTCCCGACAGGATACTCCTACGAGCAGTACTTC
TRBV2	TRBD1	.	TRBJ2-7	CASRRGQGADEQYF	TGTGCCAGCAGGCGGGGACAGGGGGCCGACGAGCAGTACTTC
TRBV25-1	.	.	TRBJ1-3	CASSELVGGERNTIYF	TGTGCCAGCAGTGAATTGGTGGGAGGGGAGAGAAACACCATATATTTT
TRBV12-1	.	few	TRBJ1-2	CASSHPDSESNYGYTF	TGTGCCAGCAGCCATCCAGACAGCGAATCTAACTATGGCTACACCTTC
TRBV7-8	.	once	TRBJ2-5	CASSPRQKETQYF	TGTGCCAGCAGCCCGCGACAGAAAGAGACCCAGTACTTC
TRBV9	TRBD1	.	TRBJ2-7	CASSPGGTGVYEQYF	TGTGCCAGCAGCCCGGGGGGGACAGGGGTCTACGAGCAGTACTTC
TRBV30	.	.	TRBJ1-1	CAWSVGTLNTEAFF	TGTGCCTGGAGTGTGGGGACCTTGAACACTGAAGCTTTCTTT
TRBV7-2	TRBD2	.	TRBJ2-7	CASSLGLEPYEQYF	TGTGCCAGCAGCTTGGGACTAGAGCCCTACGAGCAGTACTTC
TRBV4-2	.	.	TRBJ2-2	CASSQGSTNTGELFF	TGTGCCAGCAGCCAAGGGTCTACCAACACCGGGGAGCTGTTTTTT
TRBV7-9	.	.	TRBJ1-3	CASSFGGNTIYF	TGTGCCAGCAGCTTTGGCGGAAACACCATATATTTT
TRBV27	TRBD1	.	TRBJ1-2	CASRPYPGTGNLGYTF	TGTGCCAGCAGACCATATCCCGGGACAGGGAACCTTGGCTACACCTTC
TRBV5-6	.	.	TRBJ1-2	CASRMKGRAGYGYTF	TGTGCCAGCAGAATGAAGGGGAGGGCTGGGTATGGCTACACCTTC
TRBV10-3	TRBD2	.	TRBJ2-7	CAISGGLALSYEQYF	TGTGCCATCAGTGGAGGACTAGCGCTGTCCTACGAGCAGTACTTC
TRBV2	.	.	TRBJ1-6	CAQTVEINSPLHF	TGTGCCCAGACTGTAGAGATTAATTCACCCCTCCACTTT
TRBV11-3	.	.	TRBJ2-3	CASSLDHRGGTQYF	TGTGCCAGCAGCTTAGATCACCGGGGTGGTACGCAGTATTTT
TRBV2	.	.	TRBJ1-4	CASRAGTTNEKLFF	TGTGCCAGCAGAGCCGGGACAACTAATGAAAAACTGTTTTTT
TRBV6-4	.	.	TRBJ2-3	CASSFGGEADTQYF	TGTGCCAGCAGTTTCGGGGGCGAAGCAGATACGCAGTATTTT
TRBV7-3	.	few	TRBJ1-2	CASSLSPGNYGYTF	TGTGCCAGCAGCTTATCCCCCGGAAACTATGGCTACACCTTC
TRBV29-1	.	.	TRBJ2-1	CSVGHNNEQFF	TGCAGCGTTGGACACAACAATGAGCAGTTCTTC
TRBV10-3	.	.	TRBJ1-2	CAISVEAVRYGYTF	TGTGCCATCAGTGTAGAGGCAGTTAGGTATGGCTACACCTTC
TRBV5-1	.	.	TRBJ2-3	CASSLEGRAYTDTQYF	TGCGCCAGCAGCTTGGAAGGCAGGGCTTACACAGATACGCAGTATTTT
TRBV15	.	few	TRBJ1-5	CATSRDNSQPQHF	TGTGCCACCAGCAGAGATAACTCTCAGCCCCAGCATTTT
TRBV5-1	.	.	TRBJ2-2	CASSRGSAHTGELFF	TGCGCCAGCAGCCGCGGCAGCGCGCACACCGGGGAGCTGTTTTTT
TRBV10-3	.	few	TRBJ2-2	CAISEPRRLHNTGELFF	TGTGCCATCAGTGAGCCGAGGCGCCTTCACAACACCGGGGAGCTGTTTTTT
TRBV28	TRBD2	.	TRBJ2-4	CASSHWEGVKNIQYF	TGTGCCAGCAGTCACTGGGAGGGAGTCAAAAACATTCAGTACTTC
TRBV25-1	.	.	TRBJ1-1	CASSAAGAWTEAFF	TGTGCCAGCAGTGCGGCGGGGGCCTGGACTGAAGCTTTCTTT
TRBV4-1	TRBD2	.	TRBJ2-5	CASSQEAYFGGGTQETQYF	TGCGCCAGCAGCCAAGAGGCCTACTTCGGGGGGGGCACCCAAGAGACCCAGTACTTC
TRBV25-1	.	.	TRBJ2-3	CASSVLGGGTDTQYF	TGTGCCAGCAGTGTACTTGGGGGAGGCACAGATACGCAGTATTTT
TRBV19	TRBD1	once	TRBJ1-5	CASGQGANNQPQHF	TGTGCCAGTGGACAGGGGGCGAACAATCAGCCCCAGCATTTT
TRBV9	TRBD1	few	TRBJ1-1	CASSVHGDRVTEAFF	TGTGCCAGCAGCGTCCATGGGGACAGGGTCACTGAAGCTTTCTTT
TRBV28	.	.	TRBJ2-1	CATRRAIEQFF	TGTGCCACCCGGCGGGCCATTGAGCAGTTCTTC
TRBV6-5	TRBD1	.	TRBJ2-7	CASSRDSDPYEQYF	TGTGCCAGCAGTCGGGACAGCGATCCCTACGAGCAGTACTTC
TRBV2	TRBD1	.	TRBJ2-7	CASSFTGAYEQYF	TGTGCCAGCTCTTTCACAGGGGCCTACGAGCAGTACTTC
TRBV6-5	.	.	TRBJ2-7	CASSGGSGYPGQYF	TGTGCCAGCAGTGGGGGTTCAGGCTACCCGGGGCAGTACTTC
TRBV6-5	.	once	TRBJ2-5	CASSLNGLLGETQYF	TGTGCCAGCAGTCTTAACGGCCTACTGGGGGAGACCCAGTACTTC